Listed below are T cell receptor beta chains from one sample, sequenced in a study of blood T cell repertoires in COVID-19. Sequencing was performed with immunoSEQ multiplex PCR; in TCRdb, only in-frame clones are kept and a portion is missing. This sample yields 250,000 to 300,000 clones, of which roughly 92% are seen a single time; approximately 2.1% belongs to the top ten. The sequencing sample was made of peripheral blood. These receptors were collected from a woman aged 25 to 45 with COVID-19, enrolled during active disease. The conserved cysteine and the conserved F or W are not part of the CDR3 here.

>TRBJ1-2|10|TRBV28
ASSFQFYGYT
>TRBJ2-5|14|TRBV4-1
ASSLGWTEGGETQY
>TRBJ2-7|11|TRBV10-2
ASRGLAGYEQY
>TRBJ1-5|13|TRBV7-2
ASSQGTGGHQPQH
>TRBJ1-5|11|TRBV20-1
SASGGVNQPQH
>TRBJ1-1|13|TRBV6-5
ASSYLDRGNTEAF
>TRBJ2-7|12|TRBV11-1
ASSQTGGHYEQY
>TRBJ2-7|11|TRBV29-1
SVGTSGNYEQY
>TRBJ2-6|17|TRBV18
ASSPLSSGRASGANVLT
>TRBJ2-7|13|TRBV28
ASRSFGPGGYEQY
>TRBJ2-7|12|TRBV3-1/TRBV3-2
ASSQEYSSYEQY
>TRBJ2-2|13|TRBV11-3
ASSSGQGNTGELF
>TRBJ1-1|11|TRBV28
ASTGSRNTEAF
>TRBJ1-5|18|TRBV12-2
ASRLGHRGWATYSNQPQH
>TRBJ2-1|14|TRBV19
ASTVTSLRGRHEQF
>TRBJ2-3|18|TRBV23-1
ASSQFGQGVAGGPADTQY
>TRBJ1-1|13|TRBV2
ASTVRDRENTEAF
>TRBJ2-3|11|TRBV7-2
ASSFNRADTQY
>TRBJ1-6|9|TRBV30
AWNRNSPLH
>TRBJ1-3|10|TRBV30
AWAGQLNTIY
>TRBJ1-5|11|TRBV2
ASSEMADQPQH
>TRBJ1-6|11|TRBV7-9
ASSLDTDSPLH
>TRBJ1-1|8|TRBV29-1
SVLAGEAF
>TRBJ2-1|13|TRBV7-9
ASSLGTSPELEQF
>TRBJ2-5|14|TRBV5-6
ASSLRLAGAEETQY
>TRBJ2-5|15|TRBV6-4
ASRSGLSGTGLGAQY
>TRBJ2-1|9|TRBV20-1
SATLRDDLF
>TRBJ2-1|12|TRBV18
ASSRTVGDNEQF
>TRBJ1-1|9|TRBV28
ASRGLTEAF
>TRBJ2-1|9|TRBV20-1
SARQGNEQF
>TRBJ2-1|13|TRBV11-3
ASSYRSGSVEEQF
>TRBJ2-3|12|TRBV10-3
AISGGQSTDTQY
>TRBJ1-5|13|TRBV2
ASRDRGLGNQPQH
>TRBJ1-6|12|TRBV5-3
ARSLDRENSPLH
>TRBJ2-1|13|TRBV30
AWSPGTSSYNEQF